A single T cell receptor (beta chain) is shown here with its context. Which antigen it targets is not known. Per-base qualities were not stored, and no clone one base away is much larger. In total, 630 or so healthy bone marrow donors made up the cohort. At the time of sampling, every cohort member was nominally healthy, though immune exposures that went unrecorded were likely present. The donor was CMV seronegative and belonged to the group of around 400 seronegative cohort members. Every donor gave a peripheral blood sample, and the peripheral blood mononuclear cells from that sample were used for TCR beta sequencing. Genomic DNA extraction from the blood cell samples was performed with the Qiagen DNeasy Blood Extraction Kit. Receptor amplification or capture employed the immunoSEQ multiplex PCR assay. For the multiplex PCR, a mixture combining 60 forward primers for TCR Vbeta segments and 13 reverse primers for TCR Jbeta segments was used. A multiplex PCR assay on genomic DNA amplified the CDR3 region of rearranged TCR beta genes. The amplified TCR beta libraries were sequenced on the Illumina HiSeq System as 87-base-pair reads. The paper's processing steps were these. A later analysis tallied tens of millions of unique TCR beta chains across the 666 repertoires, and some 12 million of those chains were shared by two or more donors. Raw reads were error-corrected and collapsed into unique sequences with a nearest-neighbor algorithm that merged closely related sequences to remove PCR and sequencing errors. Alignment of CDR3 sequences to IMGT reference sequences was used to assign V, D and J gene segments. For a sequence to be retained, at least a six-nucleotide match to both a V gene segment and a J gene segment was required. Rearrangements were called productive when the CDR3 lacked stop codons and stayed in frame with V and J; all others were non-productive. Following IMGT convention, CDR3 was defined as the stretch from the second conserved V-encoded cysteine up to the conserved J-encoded phenylalanine. The earlier analysis of 500 to 650 of the donors excluded any sequence lacking an unambiguous match to a single V gene segment. In an earlier analysis of approximately 560 of the donors, a V segment was called functional when productive rearrangements were above 56.7%, and segregating when the standard deviation between donors exceeded 5%. A statistical classification framework was built to diagnose cytomegalovirus status from the catalog of TCR beta chain sequences. V and J gene assignment, in a later analysis, came from comparing TCR nucleotide sequences with IMGT/GENE-DB human TR gene sequences. The TCRdist pipeline was used in a later analysis to assign CDR3 sequences and most-parsimonious VDJ recombination scenarios. A later analysis defined each TCR beta chain by its CDR3 amino acid sequence plus V-gene family, and excluded reads lacking a unique V-gene family. To address suspected cross-contamination and a sequencing artifact, a later analysis removed roughly 640 highly shared, low-generation-probability nucleotide sequences. A later analysis calculated a clonal expansion index for each public chain from normalized within-repertoire ranks of inferred template counts. In a later analysis, generation probabilities were computed using a VDJ recombination model fitted to out-of-frame rearrangements, and the results were checked against IGoR. In a later analysis, hypergeometric tests were used to score TCR-TCR, TCR-HLA and TCR-CMV co-occurrence, with a repertoire-size bias correction applied to TCR pairs. False discovery rates were estimated in a later analysis by permuting HLA or CMV assignments 20 times. A later analysis grouped co-occurring TCRs with DBSCAN, adding TCRdist sequence similarity when clustering within HLA-allele-positive subsets. Co-occurrence clustering excluded repertoires with fewer than 30,000 or more than 120,000 public chains, plus five with anomalous nucleotide sharing. The source is immuneACCESS, and TCRdb retained only in-frame sequences with V and J called. Part of the clones is not carried over; for the studies checked, unresolved V genes explain less than half of this, and the remainder is unexplained. That table is the source of V, J and clone size, and D and trimming were worked out from the DNA. The sample records over 110,000 clones, 82% of which are singletons. Around 2.5% of the sample belongs to the ten largest clones.

The sample originates from a study of cytomegalovirus exposure and HLA in healthy donors (dated by TCRdb to 2015 to 2018). For the study in its entirety: In an earlier analysis of 450 to 750 of the donors, under 300 Gb of sequence data and 95 million to 130 million unique TCR beta sequences from about 179 million T cells were reported. An early release covering some 640 HLA-typed donors comprised about 290 gigabases of sequencing data and around 80 million unique TCR sequences. Of the approximately 400 genotyped donors, 75% to 85% were placed in the genetic ancestry cluster associated with self-reported Caucasian donors. The study was designed to test whether signatures of past pathogen exposure could be identified by cataloging public T cell receptors. The study used immunosequencing to profile the T cell repertoires of approximately 640 subjects and linked those repertoires to cytomegalovirus serostatus. A separate validation cohort of about 110 different subjects was used in addition to the 666-subject first cohort. The study combined high-throughput TCR immunosequencing, statistical association of individual TCRs with disease status, and machine learning to predict cytomegalovirus infection status. A later analysis re-examined previously published TCR beta repertoires from just over 650 donors and added high-resolution HLA genotyping to investigate patterns of TCR occurrence. In the later analysis, no new phenotypic data were used to find candidate immune exposures; instead, reliance was placed on TCR beta sequences and their occurrence across donors. An earlier analysis of approximately 640 of the donors applied high-throughput TCR beta sequencing to assess whether each TCR beta V gene segment acted as functional or pseudogenic. Donor age, sex, ethnicity and CMV serostatus were compiled alongside the repertoire data. In a later genetic analysis, genome-wide SNP genotypes for about 55% of the 666 donors were used, and that subset was treated as a discovery cohort. Every discovery cohort repertoire had been produced on one sequencing platform. HLA typing covered class I and class II loci at four-digit resolution. Typing coverage varied by locus: roughly 620-640 donors for A, B, C, DRB1 and DQB1; roughly 500 for DQA1; over 600 for DPA1; roughly 470 for DPB1. About five DR-DQ haplotypes were handled as single units for association and clustering because linkage in the cohort was strong. Among 398 genotyped donors of the cohort, an average of roughly 240,000 unique TCR beta nucleotide sequences were sequenced per donor, about a sixth of them non-productive. Findings and caveats that apply to the study as a whole: The only immune exposure information available for the cohort was CMV serostatus. The classifier was reported to diagnose cytomegalovirus status with high specificity and sensitivity in both the original cohort and the validation cohort. Three of the identified cytomegalovirus-associated TCR beta chains were confirmed in vitro to be specific for cytomegalovirus antigens. It was suggested by the authors that the approach could potentially be generalized to other disease states and immunological phenotypes. A later genetic analysis associated a missense DCLRE1C variant with V-gene and J-gene trimming of TCR beta chains, and an independent cohort replicated the association. According to a later genetic analysis, donors in an Asian-associated ancestry cluster had fewer N-insertions in productive TCRs than the approximately 610-donor mean. Broadly in line with IMGT annotations, most TCR beta V segments showed up in productive rearrangements about 90% or about 30% of the time in an earlier analysis of several hundred of the donors. In a later analysis, HLA-associated TCR beta chains showed more clonal expansion and lower generation probabilities than non-associated chains that were equally common. Specific HLA alleles were associated with some 15,000 TCR beta sequences at a false discovery rate of 0.05 in a later analysis. Across donors, most TCR sequences were observed very rarely, whereas some public TCRs were present in many individuals. In a later analysis, the rate of TCR association differed among HLA loci, with DRB1 alleles having the most associated TCRs and HLA-C alleles having the fewest. This cohort had only TCR beta chains sequenced, and the lack of alpha or paired-chain data limited which features could be detected. Correlated functional status among segregating V segments might be attributable to linkage disequilibrium, but an unknown experimental factor could not be ruled out. A group of highly shared sequence variants was considered likely to be a technical artifact of the sequencing pipeline. The study listed 150 to 200 TCR beta chains as associated with cytomegalovirus. Most CMV-associated TCR beta chains appeared to be HLA-restricted in a later analysis, and the HLA associations seemed to be driven largely by CMV exposure. Because some donors lacked HLA typing at each locus, the association tests relied only on the typed subset. The presence/absence analyses assumed that sequencing depth was roughly uniform across donors, and that assumption may not be true. Strong co-occurrence of HLA alleles, especially DR and DQ, made assigning TCR associations to individual alleles difficult. Because counts were too low, some 17 rarely observed V segments, including chromosome 9 orphons, were left out of the earlier analysis of several hundred of the donors. A further reported finding was that TCR beta sequences accurately predicted the HLA-A and HLA-B alleles for most subjects in the first cohort. According to a later analysis, parvovirus B19, influenza, CMV and Epstein-Barr virus appeared linked to several top co-occurrence clusters.

The sample comprised PBMCs. This clonotype originated in a male donor in good health and CMV-seronegative.

The CDR3 amino acid sequence is: CASSGTGFSAGELFF. The nucleotide sequence is TGTGCCAGCAGCGGGACAGGTTTTTCGGCCGGGGAGCTGTTTTTT. The sequence joins TRBV7-9 to TRBJ2-2, with 8 bases matching TRBD1. CDR3 length: 15 amino acids, cysteine to phenylalanine. The entry retains the CDR3 DNA only, 45 bases that are in frame from base 1. At the junction V is shortened by 5 bases and J by 6 bases; bases outside the gene matches: 8. The germline V gene encodes CDR1 SEHNR and CDR2 FQNEAQ (reference sequence).